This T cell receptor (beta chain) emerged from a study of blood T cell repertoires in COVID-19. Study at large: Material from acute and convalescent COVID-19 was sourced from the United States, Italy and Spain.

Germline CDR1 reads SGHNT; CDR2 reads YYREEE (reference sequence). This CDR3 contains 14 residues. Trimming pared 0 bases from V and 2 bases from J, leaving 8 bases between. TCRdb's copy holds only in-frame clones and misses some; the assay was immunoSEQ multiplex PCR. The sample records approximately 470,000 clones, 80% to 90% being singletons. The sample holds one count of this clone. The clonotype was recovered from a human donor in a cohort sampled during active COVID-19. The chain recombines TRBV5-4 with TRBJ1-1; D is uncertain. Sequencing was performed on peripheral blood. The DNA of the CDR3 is TGTGCCAGCAGCTTGGCTGGCCGCAACACTGAAGCTTTCTTT. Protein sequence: CASSLAGRNTEAFF.